The rows below give T cell receptor beta chains drawn from one sample of a study of blood T cell repertoires in COVID-19. Clones were sequenced by immunoSEQ multiplex PCR, and TCRdb holds only the in-frame ones, with some missing. This table holds about 42,000 clones, about 86% found once. The sequenced sample consisted of peripheral blood. Receptors were obtained from a man in his sixties or seventies with acute or convalescent COVID-19. The CDR3 runs from the conserved cysteine through the conserved F or W. D genes are given only for firm matches. Clone size, where shown, is once, few, many, or a class for clones that have expanded.

cdr3_aa: CASSSPGTGIYGYTF
cdr3_nt: TGTGCCAGCAGTTCCCCCGGGACAGGGATCTATGGCTACACCTTC
d_call: TRBD1
v_call: TRBV27
clone_size: .
j_call: TRBJ1-2

cdr3_aa: CASSLVSGNQPQHF
cdr3_nt: TGTGCCAGCAGCTTAGTATCTGGCAATCAGCCCCAGCATTTT
d_call: .
v_call: TRBV7-2
clone_size: .
j_call: TRBJ1-5

cdr3_aa: CASTAGLSPPLHF
cdr3_nt: TGTGCCAGTACCGCCGGACTTAGTCCACCCCTCCACTTT
d_call: .
v_call: TRBV19
clone_size: .
j_call: TRBJ1-6

cdr3_aa: CASSLGRIYEQYF
cdr3_nt: TGTGCCAGCAGCTTAGGGCGGATCTACGAGCAGTACTTC
d_call: .
v_call: TRBV13
clone_size: .
j_call: TRBJ2-7

cdr3_aa: CASSLGLAGGPGELFF
cdr3_nt: TGTGCCAGTAGTCTGGGACTAGCGGGGGGGCCCGGGGAGCTGTTTTTT
d_call: TRBD2
v_call: TRBV19
clone_size: .
j_call: TRBJ2-2

cdr3_aa: CASSVDRAFSKSPLHF
cdr3_nt: TGTGCCAGCAGTGTCGACAGGGCCTTTTCTAAATCACCCCTCCACTTT
d_call: TRBD1
v_call: TRBV6-1
clone_size: .
j_call: TRBJ1-6

cdr3_aa: CASRQGHTEAFF
cdr3_nt: TGTGCCAGCCGGCAGGGCCACACTGAAGCTTTCTTT
d_call: .
v_call: TRBV6-5
clone_size: .
j_call: TRBJ1-1

cdr3_aa: CASSLAPLARGNEQFF
cdr3_nt: TGCGCCAGCAGCTTGGCCCCCCTAGCTCGGGGCAATGAGCAGTTCTTC
d_call: .
v_call: TRBV5-1
clone_size: .
j_call: TRBJ2-1

cdr3_aa: CASSLTPYFSSYNEQFF
cdr3_nt: TGTGCCAGCAGCTTAACCCCCTACTTTTCCTCCTACAATGAGCAGTTCTTC
d_call: .
v_call: TRBV11-2
clone_size: .
j_call: TRBJ2-1

cdr3_aa: CASSLVQGNTIYF
cdr3_nt: TGTGCCAGCAGCTTAGTACAAGGAAACACCATATATTTT
d_call: .
v_call: TRBV7-8
clone_size: .
j_call: TRBJ1-3

cdr3_aa: CASTREGDTGELFF
cdr3_nt: TGCGCCAGCACTCGAGAGGGCGACACCGGGGAGCTGTTTTTT
d_call: .
v_call: TRBV5-1
clone_size: .
j_call: TRBJ2-2

cdr3_aa: CAWTDWTTGETGELFF
cdr3_nt: TGTGCCTGGACGGACTGGACGACAGGGGAGACCGGGGAGCTGTTTTTT
d_call: TRBD1
v_call: TRBV30
clone_size: .
j_call: TRBJ2-2

cdr3_aa: CASRLGTGQGYTF
cdr3_nt: TGTGCCAGCCGACTCGGGACAGGGCAAGGCTACACCTTC
d_call: TRBD1
v_call: TRBV28
clone_size: .
j_call: TRBJ1-2

cdr3_aa: CAWRSPAKDTQYF
cdr3_nt: TGTGCCTGGAGGTCACCAGCGAAAGATACGCAGTATTTT
d_call: .
v_call: TRBV30
clone_size: .
j_call: TRBJ2-3

cdr3_aa: CSVGDYSNQPQHF
cdr3_nt: TGCAGCGTTGGCGACTATAGCAATCAGCCCCAGCATTTT
d_call: .
v_call: TRBV29-1
clone_size: .
j_call: TRBJ1-5

cdr3_aa: CASSPMTGDVGGYTF
cdr3_nt: TGTGCCAGCAGCCCGATGACAGGGGATGTGGGAGGCTACACCTTC
d_call: TRBD1
v_call: TRBV9
clone_size: .
j_call: TRBJ1-2

cdr3_aa: CSASGQTQETQYF
cdr3_nt: TGCAGTGCTAGTGGACAGACACAAGAGACCCAGTACTTC
d_call: .
v_call: TRBV20-1
clone_size: .
j_call: TRBJ2-5

cdr3_aa: CASSPTTVNTEAFF
cdr3_nt: TGCGCCAGCAGCCCGACCACAGTGAACACTGAAGCTTTCTTT
d_call: .
v_call: TRBV5-1
clone_size: .
j_call: TRBJ1-1

cdr3_aa: CASSLVGQGGEKLFF
cdr3_nt: TGTGCCAGCAGTTTGGTTGGCCAGGGTGGGGAAAAACTGTTTTTT
d_call: .
v_call: TRBV28
clone_size: .
j_call: TRBJ1-4

cdr3_aa: CASSVRQSNTEAFF
cdr3_nt: TGTGCCAGCAGCGTCCGACAGTCGAACACTGAAGCTTTCTTT
d_call: .
v_call: TRBV9
clone_size: .
j_call: TRBJ1-1

cdr3_aa: CASSLDRYTGELFF
cdr3_nt: TGTGCCAGCAGTTTAGATCGTTACACCGGGGAGCTGTTTTTT
d_call: .
v_call: TRBV7-6
clone_size: .
j_call: TRBJ2-2

cdr3_aa: CASSLLGQPNYGYTF
cdr3_nt: TGTGCCAGCAGCTTGCTGGGACAGCCTAACTATGGCTACACCTTC
d_call: TRBD1
v_call: TRBV5-8
clone_size: .
j_call: TRBJ1-2

cdr3_aa: CANSPRGLGNYEQYF
cdr3_nt: TGTGCCAACAGCCCCAGGGGGCTGGGAAACTACGAGCAGTACTTC
d_call: TRBD1
v_call: TRBV14
clone_size: .
j_call: TRBJ2-7

cdr3_aa: CASSYSVQEVNYGYTF
cdr3_nt: TGTGCCAGCAGTTACTCGGTCCAGGAGGTTAACTATGGCTACACCTTC
d_call: .
v_call: TRBV6-5
clone_size: .
j_call: TRBJ1-2

cdr3_aa: CASKEGGNSPLHF
cdr3_nt: TGTGCCAGTAAGGAAGGCGGGAATTCACCCCTCCACTTT
d_call: .
v_call: TRBV19
clone_size: .
j_call: TRBJ1-6

cdr3_aa: CASSQPGGLNTEAFF
cdr3_nt: TGTGCCAGCAGCCAGCCCGGGGGTTTGAACACTGAAGCTTTCTTT
d_call: .
v_call: TRBV4-2
clone_size: .
j_call: TRBJ1-1

cdr3_aa: CASSELAVPYNEQFF
cdr3_nt: TGTGCCAGCAGCGAACTAGCGGTCCCCTACAATGAGCAGTTCTTC
d_call: TRBD2
v_call: TRBV9
clone_size: .
j_call: TRBJ2-1

cdr3_aa: CASSYGGQPQNTIYF
cdr3_nt: TGTGCCAGCTCTTACGGGGGACAGCCACAAAACACCATATATTTT
d_call: TRBD1
v_call: TRBV5-4
clone_size: .
j_call: TRBJ1-3

cdr3_aa: CASSEPGDRVFSQPQHF
cdr3_nt: TGCGCCAGCAGTGAGCCTGGGGACAGGGTGTTTAGTCAGCCCCAGCATTTT
d_call: TRBD1
v_call: TRBV10-2
clone_size: once
j_call: TRBJ1-5

cdr3_aa: CASTPGTGGHAETQYF
cdr3_nt: TGTGCCAGCACCCCGGGGACAGGGGGCCATGCAGAGACCCAGTACTTC
d_call: TRBD1
v_call: TRBV2
clone_size: .
j_call: TRBJ2-5

cdr3_aa: CASSWTSGSSYNSPLHF
cdr3_nt: TGTGCCAGCAGCTGGACCTCGGGGAGCTCCTATAATTCACCCCTCCACTTT
d_call: .
v_call: TRBV5-4
clone_size: .
j_call: TRBJ1-6

cdr3_aa: CASSPGLAGVSEQYF
cdr3_nt: TGTGCCAGCAGCCCCGGACTAGCGGGAGTGAGCGAGCAGTACTTC
d_call: TRBD2
v_call: TRBV5-5
clone_size: .
j_call: TRBJ2-7

cdr3_aa: CASSQEATEEDTQYF
cdr3_nt: TGCGCCAGCAGCCAGGAAGCGACGGAGGAGGATACGCAGTATTTT
d_call: .
v_call: TRBV4-3
clone_size: .
j_call: TRBJ2-3